These 16 T cell receptor beta chains were all obtained from the same sample, sequenced in a study of T cell responses to AZD1222 COVID-19 vaccine. The data were produced by immunoSEQ multiplex PCR, yet TCRdb's version contains in-frame clones alone and is incomplete. The sample records approximately 150,000 clones, over 75% being singletons. This sample comprised peripheral blood, obtained 28 days after the second dose of the MenACWY control vaccine. The receptors originated from an adult who received the MenACWY meningococcal vaccine as a control.

The count of this clone is one. The chain combines TRBV7-9 with TRBJ1-3; TRBD1 might be the D (6 bases). Germline CDR1 SEHNR, CDR2 FQNEAQ (reference sequence). V lost 2 bases, J lost 3 bases, and 14 bases lay in between. This CDR3 is 16 amino acids long. CDR3 protein: CASSLLTGVYGNTIYF. The DNA for the CDR3 is TGTGCCAGCAGCTTACTGACAGGCGTCTATGGAAACACCATATATTTT.

The chain links TRBV3-1 (or the pseudogene TRBV3-2) to TRBJ1-4; 7 positions agree with TRBD1. This CDR3 contains 16 residues. Germline trimming cut 4 bases from V and 0 bases from J; bases unmatched to any gene: 5. Looked up from germline, CDR1 is LGHDT and CDR2 is YNNKEL (reference sequence). This CDR3 reads CASSPPDRATNEKLFF. The CDR3 bases are TGTGCCAGCAGCCCCCCCGACAGGGCAACTAATGAAAAACTGTTTTTT.

J is TRBJ1-2 and V is TRBV27; 9 bases fit TRBD1. The CDR3 consists of 16 residues. Germline V gene lookup returns CDR1 MNHEY and CDR2 SMNVEV (reference sequence). Unmatched junction bases numbered 10, after V lost 8 bases and J lost 0 bases. The CDR3 here is CASGEGGQGSNYGYTF. DNA for the CDR3: TGTGCCAGCGGCGAAGGCGGACAGGGGTCTAACTATGGCTACACCTTC.

V and J are TRBV7-9 and TRBJ1-2, with D perhaps TRBD1 (6 bases). The CDR3 runs 14 residues. Germline V lookup: CDR1 SEHNR, CDR2 FQNEAQ (reference sequence). Trimming took 5 bases from V and 5 from J, leaving 15 bases between them. CDR3 bases: TGTGCCAGCAGCCAGCAGGGGTTGCGGTATGGCTACACCTTC. It codes for CASSQQGLRYGYTF.

The rearrangement links TRBV5-5 to TRBJ1-5; no clear D gene. V lost 3 bases to trimming and J lost 5 bases, with 9 bases between them. This CDR3 is built from 13 residues. Looked up from germline, CDR1 is SGHKS and CDR2 is YYEKEE (reference sequence). This CDR3 reads CASSSSGDQPQHF. The CDR3 DNA is TGTGCCAGCAGCTCAAGCGGGGATCAGCCCCAGCATTTT. Together with reference TRBV5-5 and TRBJ1-5, the CDR3 gives the full variable domain: DAGVTQSPTHLIKTRGQQVTLRCSPISGHKSVSWYQQVLGQGPQFIFQYYEKEERGRGNFPDRFSARQFPNYSSELNVNALLLGDSALYLCASSSSGDQPQHFGDGTRLSIL.

This chain uses TRBV6-5 with TRBJ1-5; TRBD1 might be the D (5 bases). CDR3 length: 15 residues. V shed 11 bases and J shed 5 bases, with 22 bases lying between them. The V gene's germline CDR1 is MNHEY and CDR2 SVGAGI. DNA of the CDR3: TGTGCCTTATCCCGGGTGGGGGTGCAAGATCAGCCCCAGCATTTT. Protein sequence: CALSRVGVQDQPQHF.

As DNA, the CDR3 is TGTGCCAGCAGCTTAAAGCGCGGGACAGGGTGGTACGAGCAGTACTTC. Translated, it gives CASSLKRGTGWYEQYF. V and J are TRBV5-6 and TRBJ2-7; 9 bases map to TRBD1. After removal of 2 bases from V and 4 bases from J, the junction contained 10 bases not matched to a gene. This CDR3 is built from 16 residues. CDR1 and CDR2 from the germline V gene are SGHDT and YYEEEE. Based on the CDR3 plus reference TRBV5-6 and TRBJ2-7, the full variable domain is DAGVTQSPTHLIKTRGQQVTLRCSPKSGHDTVSWYQQALGQGPQFIFQYYEEEERQRGNFPDRFSGHQFPNYSSELNVNALLLGDSALYLCASSLKRGTGWYEQYFGPGTRLTVT.

V gene TRBV6-1 combines with J gene TRBJ1-5; 7 bases fit TRBD1. Germline V lookup: CDR1 MNHNS, CDR2 SASEGT. The CDR3 is 16 amino acids. J was trimmed by 0 bases and V by 3 bases; bases with no gene match: 5. CDR3 DNA sequence: TGTGCCAGCAGTGACGACAGGGTCTATAGCAATCAGCCCCAGCATTTT. Amino acids: CASSDDRVYSNQPQHF.

CDR3: CASSTLAGAEDTQYF. The CDR3 region has the DNA TGTGCCAGCAGCACACTAGCGGGGGCGGAAGATACGCAGTATTTT. The V call is TRBV5-6, the J call TRBJ2-3; 11 positions match TRBD2. The germline CDR1 and CDR2 sequences are SGHDT and YYEEEE. V trimming: 4 bases; J trimming: 5 bases; junction bases outside the gene matches: 6. There are 15 residues in the CDR3.

As regards this clone: A much larger clone differs by one base, so this may be a read error. The gene calls are TRBV9 and TRBJ2-7; D could derive from TRBD1 or TRBD2 (5 bases each). V was pared by 6 bases and J by 0 bases, with 10 bases between. This CDR3 region has 13 residues. The germline V gene has CDR1 SGDLS and CDR2 YYNGEE. This chain's CDR3 is CASTRDGSYEQYF. CDR3 bases: TGTGCCAGCACCCGGGACGGCTCCTACGAGCAGTACTTC. The complete variable domain, with remaining parts taken from reference TRBV9 and TRBJ2-7, reads DSGVTQTPKHLITATGQRVTLRCSPRSGDLSVYWYQQSLDQGLQFLIQYYNGEERAKGNILERFSAQQFPDLHSELNLSSLELGDSALYFCASTRDGSYEQYFGPGTRLTVT.

The V call is TRBV11-1, the J call TRBJ1-6; D not resolved. The CDR3 has 13 residues. Trimming removed 2 bases from V and 6 bases from J, with 5 bases in between. Germline CDR1 SGHAT, CDR2 FQDESV (reference sequence). The CDR3 reads CASSLTVNSPLHF. Here the CDR3 DNA reads TGTGCCAGCAGCTTAACAGTTAATTCACCCCTCCACTTT.

This chain joins TRBV6-5 and TRBJ1-5; D is possibly TRBD1 (5 bases). CDR1 is MNHEY and CDR2 is SVGAGI in the germline V gene. The V end was cut by 2 bases, the J end by 6 bases, with 8 bases between. The CDR3 runs 13 residues. As DNA, the CDR3 is TGTGCCAGCAGTTACGGGGGAAGTCAGCCCCAGCATTTT. Translating gives CASSYGGSQPQHF.

The genes are TRBV28 and TRBJ1-2; D is uncertain. The germline CDR1 and CDR2 sequences are MDHEN and SYDVKM. The germline V and J ends were trimmed by 6 bases and 4 bases, with 12 bases remaining between them. This CDR3 has 13 amino acids. The CDR3 nucleotides read TGTGCCAGCAGATTCAGCTTCTCCTATGGCTACACCTTC. Amino acids: CASRFSFSYGYTF.

This chain connects TRBV7-9 to TRBJ2-3; D gene unclear. CDR3 size: 13 residues. The germline gives CDR1 SEHNR, CDR2 FQNEAQ (reference sequence). Trimming cost V 1 base and J 1 base, with 3 bases left between them. The DNA of the CDR3 is TGTGCCAGCAGCTTAGAACGCACAGATACGCAGTATTTT. The encoded protein is CASSLERTDTQYF.

The chain links TRBV21-1 to TRBJ2-7; the table calls TRBD2, which could not be checked here. TRBV21-1 is an annotated pseudogene. This CDR3 has 16 amino acids. For the CDR3, the DNA is TGTGCCAGCAGCAAAGAATACAGACCGGATACGGGGGAGCAGTACTTC. This encodes CASSKEYRPDTGEQYF.

The chain carries TRBV5-1 and TRBJ1-1; D remains unclear. V lost 4 bases and J 1 base, leaving 14 bases between the germline ends. The CDR3 has 15 amino acids. CDR1 and CDR2 (germline): SGHRS, YFSETQ. CDR3 in DNA: TGCGCCAGCAGCGGCCTGGTGGGCGGGAACACTGAAGCTTTCTTT. This codes for CASSGLVGGNTEAFF.